This TCR beta chain was sequenced for a study of CD8+CD57+ T cells in acquired aplastic anemia. The template used for profiling TCR beta VDJ and CDR3 was genomic DNA. TCRdb fed the reads into MiXCR, producing one record per CDR3 protein. The sample has under 150,000 distinct CDR3 sequences, around two fifths seen once. CDR1 and CDR2 from the germline V gene are SEHNR and FQNEAQ (reference sequence). The CDR3 is 11 amino acids. V was clipped by 2 bases and J by 7 bases, with 5 bases between them. At least ten counts were recorded for this clonotype. This sequence was found in a human donor in good health, serving as a control. The rearrangement uses TRBV7-9 and TRBJ1-1, with D unclear. The sample taken for sequencing was sorted CD4+, CD8+, or CD8+CD57+ T cells (not recorded which) from PBMCs. The CDR3, as DNA: TGTGCCAGCAGCTTAAGGGTTGAAGCTTTCTTT. Residues: CASSLRVEAFF.